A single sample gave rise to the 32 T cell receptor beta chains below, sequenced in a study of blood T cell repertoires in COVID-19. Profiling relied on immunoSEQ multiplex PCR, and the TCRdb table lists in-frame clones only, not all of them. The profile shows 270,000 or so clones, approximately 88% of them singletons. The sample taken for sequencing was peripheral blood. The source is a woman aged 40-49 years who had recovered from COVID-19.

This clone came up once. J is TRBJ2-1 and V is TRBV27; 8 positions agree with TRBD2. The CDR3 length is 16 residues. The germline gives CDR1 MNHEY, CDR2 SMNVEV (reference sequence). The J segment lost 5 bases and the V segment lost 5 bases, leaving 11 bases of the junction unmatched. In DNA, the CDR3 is TGTGCCAGCAGTATAACCGGGACTAGGGGGGACAATGAGCAGTTCTTC. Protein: CASSITGTRGDNEQFF.

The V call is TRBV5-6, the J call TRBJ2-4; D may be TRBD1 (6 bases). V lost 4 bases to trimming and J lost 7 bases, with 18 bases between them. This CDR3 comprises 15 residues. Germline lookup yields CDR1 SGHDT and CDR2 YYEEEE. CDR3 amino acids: CASSKPQGSNNIQYF. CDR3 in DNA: TGTGCCAGCAGCAAACCCCAGGGGTCAAACAACATTCAGTACTTC.

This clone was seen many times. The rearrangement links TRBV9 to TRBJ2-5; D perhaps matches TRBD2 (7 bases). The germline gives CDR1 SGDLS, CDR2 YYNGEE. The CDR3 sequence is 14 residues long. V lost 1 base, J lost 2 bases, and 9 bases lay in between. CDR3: CASSVRGGQETQYF. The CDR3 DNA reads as TGTGCCAGCAGCGTAAGGGGGGGGCAAGAGACCCAGTACTTC.

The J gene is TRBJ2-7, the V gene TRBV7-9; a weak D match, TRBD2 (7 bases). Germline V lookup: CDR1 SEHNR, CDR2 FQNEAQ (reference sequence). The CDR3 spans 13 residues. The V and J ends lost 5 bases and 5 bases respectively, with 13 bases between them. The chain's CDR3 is CASSLGGANEQYF. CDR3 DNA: TGTGCCAGCAGCCTTGGGGGGGCGAACGAGCAGTACTTC.

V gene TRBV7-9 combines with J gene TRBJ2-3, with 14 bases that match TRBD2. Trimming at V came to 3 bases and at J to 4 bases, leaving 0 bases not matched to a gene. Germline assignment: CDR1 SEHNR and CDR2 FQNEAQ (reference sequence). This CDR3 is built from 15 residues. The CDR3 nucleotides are TGTGCCAGCAGCTTGGGACTAGCGGGAGCAGATACGCAGTATTTT. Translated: CASSLGLAGADTQYF. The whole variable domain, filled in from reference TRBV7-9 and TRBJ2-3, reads DTGVSQNPRHKITKRGQNVTFRCDPISEHNRLYWYRQTLGQGPEFLTYFQNEAQLEKSRLLSDRFSAERPKGSFSTLEIQRTEQGDSAMYLCASSLGLAGADTQYFGPGTRLTVL.

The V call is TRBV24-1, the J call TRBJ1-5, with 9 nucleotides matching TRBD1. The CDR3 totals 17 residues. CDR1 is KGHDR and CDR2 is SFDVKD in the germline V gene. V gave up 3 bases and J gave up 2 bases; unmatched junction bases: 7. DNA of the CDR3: TGTGCCACCAGTGATCCTCACAGGGGGCAATGCAATCAGCCCCAGCATTTT. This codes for CATSDPHRGQCNQPQHF.

The CDR3 DNA is TGTGCCAGCAGGCGGGGAATCGAGACCCAGTACTTC. Encoded protein: CASRRGIETQYF. This sequence joins TRBV25-1 and TRBJ2-5, with a weak D call TRBD2 (6 bases). The CDR3 has 12 residues. From germline, CDR1 is MGHDK and CDR2 SYGVNS. V lost 6 bases and J 5 bases, leaving 10 bases between the germline ends.

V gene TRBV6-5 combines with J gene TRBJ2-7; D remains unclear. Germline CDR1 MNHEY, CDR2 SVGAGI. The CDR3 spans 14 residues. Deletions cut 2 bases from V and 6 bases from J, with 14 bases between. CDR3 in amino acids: CASSYGQLPSEQYF. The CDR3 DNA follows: TGTGCCAGCAGTTACGGGCAGCTCCCCTCCGAGCAGTACTTC.

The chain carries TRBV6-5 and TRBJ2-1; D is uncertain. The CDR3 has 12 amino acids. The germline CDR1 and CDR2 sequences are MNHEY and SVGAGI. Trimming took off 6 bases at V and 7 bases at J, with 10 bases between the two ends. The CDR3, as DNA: TGTGCCAGCAGCCCACCCGGGAATGAGCAGTTCTTC. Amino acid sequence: CASSPPGNEQFF.

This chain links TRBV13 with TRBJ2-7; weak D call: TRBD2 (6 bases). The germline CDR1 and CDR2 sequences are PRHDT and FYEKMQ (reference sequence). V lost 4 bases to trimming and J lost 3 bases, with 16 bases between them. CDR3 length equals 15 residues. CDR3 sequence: CASSSHHRGNYEQYF. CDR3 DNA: TGTGCCAGCAGCTCCCACCACCGCGGGAACTACGAGCAGTACTTC. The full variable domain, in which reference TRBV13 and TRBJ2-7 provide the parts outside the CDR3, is AAGVIQSPRHLIKEKRETATLKCYPIPRHDTVYWYQQGPGQDPQFLISFYEKMQSDKGSIPDRFSAQQFSDYHSELNMSSLELGDSALYFCASSSHHRGNYEQYFGPGTRLTVT.

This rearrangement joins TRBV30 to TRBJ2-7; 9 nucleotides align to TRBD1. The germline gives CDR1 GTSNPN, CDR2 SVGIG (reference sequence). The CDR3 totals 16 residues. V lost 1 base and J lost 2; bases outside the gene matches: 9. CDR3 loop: CAWSEYGQGRPYEQYF. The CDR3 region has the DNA TGTGCCTGGAGTGAGTACGGACAGGGGCGACCCTACGAGCAGTACTTC.

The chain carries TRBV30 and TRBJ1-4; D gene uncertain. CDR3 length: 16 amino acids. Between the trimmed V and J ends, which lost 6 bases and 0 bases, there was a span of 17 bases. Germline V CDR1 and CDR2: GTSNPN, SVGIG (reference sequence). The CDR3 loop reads CACRDPPGATNEKLFF. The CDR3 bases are TGTGCCTGTAGAGACCCCCCCGGGGCAACTAATGAAAAACTGTTTTTT.

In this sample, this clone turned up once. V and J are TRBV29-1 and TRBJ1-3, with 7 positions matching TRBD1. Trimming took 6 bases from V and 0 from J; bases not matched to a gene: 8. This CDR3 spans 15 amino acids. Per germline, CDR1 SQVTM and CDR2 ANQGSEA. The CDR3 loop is CSVTTGSRSGNTIYF. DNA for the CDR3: TGCAGCGTAACGACAGGGTCGCGCTCTGGAAACACCATATATTTT.

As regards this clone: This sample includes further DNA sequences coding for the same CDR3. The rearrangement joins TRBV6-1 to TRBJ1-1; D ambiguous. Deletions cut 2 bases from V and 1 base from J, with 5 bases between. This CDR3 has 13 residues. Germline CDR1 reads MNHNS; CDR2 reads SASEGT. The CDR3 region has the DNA TGTGCCAGCAGTGAACGGGGGAACACTGAAGCTTTCTTT. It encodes CASSERGNTEAFF.

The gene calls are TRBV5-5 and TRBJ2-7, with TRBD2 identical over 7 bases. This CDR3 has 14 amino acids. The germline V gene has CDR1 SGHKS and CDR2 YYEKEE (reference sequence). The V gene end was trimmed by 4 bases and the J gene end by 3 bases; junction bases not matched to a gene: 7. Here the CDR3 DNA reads TGTGCCAGCAGCGCCCCCTCTAGCGGCTACGAGCAGTACTTC. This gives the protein CASSAPSSGYEQYF.

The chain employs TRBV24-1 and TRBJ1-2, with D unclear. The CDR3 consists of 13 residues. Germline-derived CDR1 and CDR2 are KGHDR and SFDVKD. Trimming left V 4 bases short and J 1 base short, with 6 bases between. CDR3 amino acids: CATSENYNYGYTF. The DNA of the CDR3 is TGTGCCACCAGTGAGAACTATAACTATGGCTACACCTTC.

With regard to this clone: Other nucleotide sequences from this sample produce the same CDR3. The CDR3 nucleotides are TGTGCCAGCAGTTACTCGGCGGGAGGTGGCAATGAGCAGTTCTTC. This codes for CASSYSAGGGNEQFF. This rearrangement joins TRBV6-5 to TRBJ2-1; the match to TRBD2 covers 8 bases. Germline V lookup: CDR1 MNHEY, CDR2 SVGAGI. J gave up 6 bases and V 0 bases, and 4 bases lay outside the gene matches. The CDR3 is 15 residues long.

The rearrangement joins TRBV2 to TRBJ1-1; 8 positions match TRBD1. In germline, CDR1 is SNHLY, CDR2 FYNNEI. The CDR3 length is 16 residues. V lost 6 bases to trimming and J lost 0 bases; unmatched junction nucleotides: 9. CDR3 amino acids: CASSETGVAVNTEAFF. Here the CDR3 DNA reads TGTGCCAGCAGCGAGACAGGGGTCGCGGTGAACACTGAAGCTTTCTTT.

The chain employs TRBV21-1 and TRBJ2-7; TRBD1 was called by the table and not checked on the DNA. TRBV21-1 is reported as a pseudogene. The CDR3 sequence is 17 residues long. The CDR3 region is CASSKVDKTRRLDEQYF. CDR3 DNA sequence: TGTGCCAGCAGCAAAGTAGACAAGACCCGCCGCCTGGACGAGCAGTACTTC.

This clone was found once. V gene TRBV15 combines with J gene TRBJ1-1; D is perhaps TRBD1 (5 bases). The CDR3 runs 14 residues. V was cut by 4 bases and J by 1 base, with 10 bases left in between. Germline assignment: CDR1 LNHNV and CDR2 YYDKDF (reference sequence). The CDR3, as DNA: TGTGCCACCAGCAACGCCGGGGGGAACACTGAAGCTTTCTTT. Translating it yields CATSNAGGNTEAFF.

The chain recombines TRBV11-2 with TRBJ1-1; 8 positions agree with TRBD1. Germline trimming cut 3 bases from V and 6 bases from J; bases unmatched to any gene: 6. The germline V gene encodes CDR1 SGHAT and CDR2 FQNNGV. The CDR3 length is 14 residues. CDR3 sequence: CASSLAGGSPEAFF. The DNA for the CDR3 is TGTGCCAGCAGCTTGGCAGGGGGCTCTCCTGAAGCTTTCTTT.

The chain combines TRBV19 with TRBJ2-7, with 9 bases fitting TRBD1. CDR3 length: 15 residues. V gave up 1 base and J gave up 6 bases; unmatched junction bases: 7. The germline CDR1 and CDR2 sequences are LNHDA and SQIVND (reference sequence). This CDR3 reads CASSIGGTGTGEQYF. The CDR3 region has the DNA TGTGCCAGTAGTATAGGGGGGACAGGGACAGGCGAGCAGTACTTC.

CDR3 nucleotides: TGTGCCAGCAGCCCAACAGGGACTGGGGCCAACGTCCTGACTTTC. Encoded protein: CASSPTGTGANVLTF. The V call is TRBV11-2, the J call TRBJ2-6; weak D call: TRBD1 (6 bases). This CDR3 is 15 amino acids long. Trimming took off 5 bases at V and 2 bases at J, with 10 bases between the two ends. Germline V gene sequence: CDR1 SGHAT, CDR2 FQNNGV. Full variable domain (missing parts from reference TRBV11-2 and TRBJ2-6): EAGVAQSPRYKIIEKRQSVAFWCNPISGHATLYWYQQILGQGPKLLIQFQNNGVVDDSQLPKDRFSAERLKGVDSTLKIQPAKLEDSAVYLCASSPTGTGANVLTFGAGSRLTVL.

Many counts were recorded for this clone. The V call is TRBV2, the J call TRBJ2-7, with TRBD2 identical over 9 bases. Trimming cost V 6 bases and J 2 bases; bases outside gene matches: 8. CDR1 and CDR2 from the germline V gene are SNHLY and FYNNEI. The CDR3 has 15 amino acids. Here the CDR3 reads CASRNPREGPYEQYF. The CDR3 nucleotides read TGTGCCAGCAGGAACCCGCGGGAGGGCCCCTACGAGCAGTACTTC.

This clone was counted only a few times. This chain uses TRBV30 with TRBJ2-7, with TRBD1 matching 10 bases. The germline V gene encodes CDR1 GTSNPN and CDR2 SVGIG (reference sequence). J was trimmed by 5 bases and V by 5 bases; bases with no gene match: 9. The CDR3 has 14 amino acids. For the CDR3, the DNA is TGTGCCTGGGCTACCGGGACAGGGGTTCACGAGCAGTACTTC. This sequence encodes CAWATGTGVHEQYF. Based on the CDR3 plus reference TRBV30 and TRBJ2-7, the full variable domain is SQTIHQWPATLVQPVGSPLSLECTVEGTSNPNLYWYRQAAGRGLQLLFYSVGIGQISSEVPQNLSASRPQDRQFILSSKKLLLSDSGFYLCAWATGTGVHEQYFGPGTRLTVT.

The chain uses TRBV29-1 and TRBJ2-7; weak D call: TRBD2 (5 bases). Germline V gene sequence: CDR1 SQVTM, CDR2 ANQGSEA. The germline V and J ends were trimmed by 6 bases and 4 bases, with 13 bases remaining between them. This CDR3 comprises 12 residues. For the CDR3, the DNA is TGCAGCGTGAGGGAAGGCTTGTACGAGCAGTACTTC. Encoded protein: CSVREGLYEQYF.

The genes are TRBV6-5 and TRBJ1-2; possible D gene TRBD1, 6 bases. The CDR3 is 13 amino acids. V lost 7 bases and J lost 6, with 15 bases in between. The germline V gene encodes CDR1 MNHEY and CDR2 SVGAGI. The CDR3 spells CASTLGGFNGYTF. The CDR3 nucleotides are TGTGCCAGCACCCTAGGGGGTTTCAATGGCTACACCTTC.

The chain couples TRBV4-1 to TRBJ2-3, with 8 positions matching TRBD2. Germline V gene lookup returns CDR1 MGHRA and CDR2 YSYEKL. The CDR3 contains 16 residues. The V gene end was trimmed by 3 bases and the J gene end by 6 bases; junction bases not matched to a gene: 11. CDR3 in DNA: TGCGCCAGCAGCCAGAGCGGGGGAGAGGGGTGGGATACGCAGTATTTT. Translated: CASSQSGGEGWDTQYF.

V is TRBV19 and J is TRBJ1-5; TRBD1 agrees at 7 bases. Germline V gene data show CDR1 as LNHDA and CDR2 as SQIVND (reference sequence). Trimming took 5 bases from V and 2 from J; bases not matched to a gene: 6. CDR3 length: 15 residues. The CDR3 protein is CASSVGQVGNQPQHF. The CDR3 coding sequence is TGTGCCAGTAGTGTCGGACAGGTGGGCAATCAGCCCCAGCATTTT. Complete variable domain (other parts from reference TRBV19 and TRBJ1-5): DGGITQSPKYLFRKEGQNVTLSCEQNLNHDAMYWYRQDPGQGLRLIYYSQIVNDFQKGDIAEGYSVSREKKESFPLTVTSAQKNPTAFYLCASSVGQVGNQPQHFGDGTRLSIL.

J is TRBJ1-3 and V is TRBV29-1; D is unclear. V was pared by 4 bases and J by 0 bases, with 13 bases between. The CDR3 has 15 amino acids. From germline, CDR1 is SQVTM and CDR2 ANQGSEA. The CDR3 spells CSVAEFAYSGNTIYF. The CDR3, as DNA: TGCAGCGTTGCCGAATTCGCCTACTCTGGAAACACCATATATTTT.

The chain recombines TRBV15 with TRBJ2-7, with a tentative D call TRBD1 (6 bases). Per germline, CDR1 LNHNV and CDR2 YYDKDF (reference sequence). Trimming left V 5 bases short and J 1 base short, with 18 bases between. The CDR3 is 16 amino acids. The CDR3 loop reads CATSDSKWTVSYEQYF. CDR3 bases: TGTGCCACCAGCGATTCTAAATGGACAGTTTCCTACGAGCAGTACTTC.

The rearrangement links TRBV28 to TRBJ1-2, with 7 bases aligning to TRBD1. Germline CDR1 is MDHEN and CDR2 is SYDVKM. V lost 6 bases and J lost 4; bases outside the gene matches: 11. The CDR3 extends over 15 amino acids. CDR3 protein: CASSSTGVRVYGYTF. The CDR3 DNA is TGTGCCAGCAGCTCAACAGGGGTACGAGTCTATGGCTACACCTTC.